Presented here are 28 T cell receptor beta chains from one specimen sequenced in a study of cytomegalovirus exposure and HLA in healthy donors. The study ran its PCR with 60 Vbeta and 13 Jbeta primers. Method: immunoSEQ multiplex PCR; TCRdb's copy keeps in-frame clones and lacks some. In the table there are around 110,000 clones, 60% to 80% of which are singletons. Sequenced sample: PBMCs. These receptors originate from a female donor in good health and CMV-seronegative.

The V gene is TRBV7-9, the J gene TRBJ2-7; 10 positions match TRBD1. This CDR3 has 13 residues. Germline V gene lookup returns CDR1 SEHNR and CDR2 FQNEAQ (reference sequence). After removal of 4 bases from V and 5 bases from J, the junction contained 2 bases not matched to a gene. The CDR3 region is CASSYGTGDEQYF. The CDR3 DNA reads TGTGCCAGCAGCTACGGGACAGGGGACGAGCAGTACTTC.

This CDR3 is CASSPGGSGNTIYF. The CDR3 nucleotides read TGTGCCAGCAGTCCCGGCGGCTCTGGAAACACCATATATTTT. The chain employs TRBV28 and TRBJ1-3; D unresolved. The CDR3 totals 14 residues. Trimming shortened V by 5 bases and J by 0 bases, and 8 bases separated the two germline ends. Germline CDR1 reads MDHEN; CDR2 reads SYDVKM.

This clone has a handful of counts. Written as DNA, the CDR3 is TGCAGTGCTAGCGGAGCCTACGAGCAGTACTTC. Its translation is CSASGAYEQYF. This chain joins TRBV20-1 and TRBJ2-7; D uncertain. The germline CDR1 and CDR2 sequences are DFQATT and SNEGSKA (reference sequence). The CDR3 is 11 residues long. The ends were cut back, 3 bases at V and 2 bases at J, with 5 bases in the middle.

V gene TRBV5-5 combines with J gene TRBJ2-2; TRBD1 agrees at 7 bases. The V and J ends lost 4 bases and 2 bases, in that order; junction bases with no gene match: 5. The CDR3 covers 15 residues. The germline CDR1 and CDR2 sequences are SGHKS and YYEKEE (reference sequence). The CDR3 loop reads CASSLTGDNTGELFF. The CDR3 DNA sequence: TGTGCCAGCAGCCTCACAGGGGACAACACCGGGGAGCTGTTTTTT.

The chain has TRBV15 and TRBJ2-1; TRBD2 is a possible D gene (6 bases). CDR1 LNHNV and CDR2 YYDKDF come from the germline V gene (reference sequence). V gave up 8 bases and J gave up 8 bases, with 10 bases separating them. The CDR3 has 11 amino acids. Here the CDR3 reads CATREMDEQFF. DNA for the CDR3: TGTGCCACCCGGGAGATGGATGAGCAGTTCTTC.

The rearrangement joins TRBV6-1 to TRBJ2-7; 9 nucleotides match TRBD1. This CDR3 contains 13 residues. V shed 9 bases, J shed 5 bases, and the junction held 8 bases outside the gene matches. Germline-derived CDR1 and CDR2 are MNHNS and SASEGT. The CDR3 DNA reads TGTGCCAGTCCGGGACAGGGTAACAACGAGCAGTACTTC. This translates into CASPGQGNNEQYF.

The chain combines TRBV25-1 with TRBJ2-3; 8 bases align to TRBD2. V lost 4 bases and J lost 2; bases outside the gene matches: 5. There are 15 residues in the CDR3. Germline V gene lookup returns CDR1 MGHDK and CDR2 SYGVNS. CDR3 DNA sequence: TGTGCCAGCAGTGGGGAGCGGGGGAACACAGATACGCAGTATTTT. It yields the protein CASSGERGNTDTQYF.

This chain joins TRBV19 and TRBJ2-7; possible D gene TRBD1, 5 bases. V shed 3 bases and J shed 2 bases, with 8 bases lying between them. CDR1 and CDR2 from the germline V gene are LNHDA and SQIVND (reference sequence). The CDR3 consists of 13 residues. Written as DNA, the CDR3 is TGTGCCAGTAGTATTTCCAGGGCCTACGAGCAGTACTTC. Translated, it gives CASSISRAYEQYF.

The chain combines TRBV7-9 with TRBJ2-5; D might be TRBD2 (5 bases). V was shortened by 4 bases and J by 4 bases, with 19 bases between the two germline ends. The germline gives CDR1 SEHNR, CDR2 FQNEAQ (reference sequence). The CDR3 covers 16 residues. CDR3 in amino acids: CASSSIRRVTGETQYF. In DNA, the CDR3 is TGTGCCAGCAGCTCCATTAGGCGGGTTACCGGAGAGACCCAGTACTTC.

The genes are TRBV11-2 and TRBJ2-7, with D possibly matching TRBD2 (6 bases). Per the germline V gene, CDR1 is SGHAT and CDR2 is FQNNGV. V shed 3 bases and J shed 1 base, with 13 bases lying between them. This CDR3 is built from 15 residues. The CDR3 here is CASSFRGTDSYEQYF. In DNA form, the CDR3 reads TGTGCCAGCAGCTTTCGGGGGACGGATTCCTACGAGCAGTACTTC.

The chain joins TRBV10-3 to TRBJ2-3; 10 bases agree with TRBD2. CDR1 and CDR2 from the germline V gene are ENHRY and SYGVKD. The J segment lost 5 bases and the V segment lost 6 bases, leaving 8 bases of the junction unmatched. The CDR3 has 15 residues. The CDR3 loop is CAISGKREGIDTQYF. The CDR3, as DNA: TGTGCCATCAGCGGCAAGCGGGAGGGCATAGATACGCAGTATTTT.

This chain joins TRBV11-3 and TRBJ2-7; no clear D. There are 13 residues in the CDR3. CDR1 SGHNT and CDR2 YENEEA come from the germline V gene. V gave up 4 bases and J gave up 5 bases, with 12 bases separating them. The CDR3 DNA is TGTGCCAGCAGCTCCCAGTCAACCGACGAGCAGTACTTC. Protein: CASSSQSTDEQYF.

The table lists this clone with a few counts. V usage is TRBV20-1 and J usage is TRBJ2-1; 7 bases line up with TRBD2. The J segment lost 12 bases and the V segment lost 3 bases, leaving 2 bases of the junction unmatched. This CDR3 region has 10 residues. The V gene's germline CDR1 is DFQATT and CDR2 SNEGSKA (reference sequence). The CDR3 nucleotides are TGCAGTGCTAGCCGGGAGGTGCAGTTCTTC. Encoded protein: CSASREVQFF.

This CDR3 is CASSTGTSGREQYF. The DNA for the CDR3 is TGTGCCAGCAGTACCGGGACTAGCGGGAGGGAGCAGTACTTC. The chain couples TRBV27 to TRBJ2-7, with 15 bases lining up with TRBD2. Germline V CDR1 and CDR2: MNHEY, SMNVEV (reference sequence). The trim removed 5 bases at V and 7 bases at J, leaving 3 bases unmatched. The CDR3 runs 14 residues.

The chain links TRBV11-2 to TRBJ1-4, with D unclear. Germline V gene sequence: CDR1 SGHAT, CDR2 FQNNGV. This CDR3 contains 17 residues. Trimming cost V 1 base and J 0 bases, with 12 bases left between them. This CDR3 reads CASSLGTLSATNEKLFF. The CDR3 DNA follows: TGTGCCAGCAGCTTAGGGACTTTATCCGCAACTAATGAAAAACTGTTTTTT.

The chain employs TRBV30 and TRBJ1-2, with 7 bases matching TRBD1. Germline V gene lookup returns CDR1 GTSNPN and CDR2 SVGIG (reference sequence). The CDR3 extends over 13 amino acids. The junction had 10 bases not matched to a gene; V was cut back by 4 bases and J by 8 bases. The CDR3 nucleotides read TGTGCCTGGAATCGGGACAGCCGAGACGGCTACACCTTC. This encodes CAWNRDSRDGYTF.

This clone came up once. This chain connects TRBV15 to TRBJ1-2; D unresolved. V lost 0 bases, J lost 2 bases, and 10 bases lay in between. CDR3 length equals 15 residues. Germline assignment: CDR1 LNHNV and CDR2 YYDKDF (reference sequence). The CDR3 is CATSRERTANYGYTF. For the CDR3, the DNA is TGTGCCACCAGCAGAGAAAGAACTGCGAACTATGGCTACACCTTC.

V gene TRBV4-3 combines with J gene TRBJ2-2; 7 bases match TRBD2. Germline V CDR1 and CDR2: LGHNA, YSLEER. J lost 8 bases, V lost 1 base, and 10 bases had no gene match. This CDR3 comprises 16 residues. CDR3 DNA: TGCGCCAGCAGCCAAGGTCGGGAGGTCCCCGTGGGGGAGCTGTTTTTT. Encoded protein: CASSQGREVPVGELFF.

The chain joins TRBV7-2 to TRBJ1-2, with D perhaps matching TRBD1 (6 bases). V dropped 1 base and J dropped 0 bases, with 21 bases sitting between them. Germline V gene sequence: CDR1 SGHTA, CDR2 FQGNSA. This CDR3 comprises 19 residues. Here the CDR3 reads CASSLEQGFGRGANYGYTF. The CDR3 nucleotides are TGTGCCAGCAGCTTAGAACAGGGTTTTGGACGAGGTGCTAACTATGGCTACACCTTC. The complete variable domain, with remaining parts taken from reference TRBV7-2 and TRBJ1-2, reads GAGVSQSPSNKVTEKGKDVELRCDPISGHTALYWYRQSLGQGLEFLIYFQGNSAPDKSGLPSDRFSAERTGGSVSTLTIQRTQQEDSAVYLCASSLEQGFGRGANYGYTFGSGTRLTVV.

The count of this clone is one. This chain connects TRBV5-1 to TRBJ2-7, with TRBD1 as a possible D gene (5 bases). The CDR3 sequence is 15 residues long. Trimming removed 0 bases from V and 5 bases from J, with 15 bases in between. Germline-derived CDR1 and CDR2 are SGHRS and YFSETQ. The CDR3 DNA reads as TGCGCCAGCAGCTTGGAGGCAGGGAACGTTGACGAGCAGTACTTC. Translating it yields CASSLEAGNVDEQYF.

The rearrangement uses TRBV7-8 and TRBJ2-1; D gene uncertain. There are 16 residues in the CDR3. Per germline, CDR1 SGHVS and CDR2 FQNEAQ. The germline V and J ends were trimmed by 1 base and 6 bases, with 16 bases remaining between them. The chain's CDR3 is CASSLVVGLEGNEQFF. CDR3 bases: TGTGCCAGCAGCTTAGTTGTTGGGCTTGAAGGCAATGAGCAGTTCTTC.

A word on this clone: This sample also contains other DNA sequences that code for the same CDR3. The chain combines TRBV7-2 with TRBJ1-1; maybe TRBD1 (6 bases). Germline V gene data show CDR1 as SGHTA and CDR2 as FQGNSA. This CDR3 region has 14 residues. With 3 bases removed from V and 1 base from J, the gap between germline ends came to 9 bases. CDR3 sequence reads: CASSFGRGNTEAFF. The CDR3 DNA reads TGTGCCAGCAGCTTCGGCAGGGGGAACACTGAAGCTTTCTTT.

The gene calls are TRBV9 and TRBJ2-5; TRBD2 agrees at 8 bases. Trimming took 4 bases from V and 4 from J; bases not matched to a gene: 12. CDR1 is SGDLS, CDR2 YYNGEE, per germline. This CDR3 region has 16 residues. CDR3 amino acids: CASSTRGGRSLETQYF. CDR3 nucleotide sequence: TGTGCCAGCAGCACCCGTGGCGGGAGGTCGTTAGAGACCCAGTACTTC. The whole variable domain, filled in from reference TRBV9 and TRBJ2-5, reads DSGVTQTPKHLITATGQRVTLRCSPRSGDLSVYWYQQSLDQGLQFLIQYYNGEERAKGNILERFSAQQFPDLHSELNLSSLELGDSALYFCASSTRGGRSLETQYFGPGTRLLVL.

The J gene is TRBJ1-6, the V gene TRBV4-1, with D perhaps matching TRBD1 (6 bases). V was cut by 1 base and J by 9 bases, with 16 bases left in between. The CDR3 consists of 16 residues. Germline loops: CDR1 MGHRA, CDR2 YSYEKL. CDR3: CASSQVEGQGSSPLHF. The CDR3 DNA reads TGCGCCAGCAGCCAAGTTGAAGGGCAGGGGTCTTCACCCCTCCACTTT.

The chain recombines TRBV27 with TRBJ2-3, with TRBD2 matching over 10 bases. The germline gives CDR1 MNHEY, CDR2 SMNVEV (reference sequence). The junction had 5 bases not matched to a gene; V was cut back by 5 bases and J by 0 bases. CDR3 length equals 16 residues. The CDR3 DNA follows: TGTGCCAGCAGTCCGTTAGCGGGAGGCAGCACAGATACGCAGTATTTT. Amino acids: CASSPLAGGSTDTQYF.

The genes are TRBV29-1 and TRBJ2-7, with 12 bases fitting TRBD2. V shed 6 bases, J shed 5 bases, and the junction held 8 bases outside the gene matches. The CDR3 spans 14 residues. CDR1 and CDR2 (germline): SQVTM, ANQGSEA. The CDR3 spells CSVLGLAGTDEQYF. Here the CDR3 DNA reads TGCAGCGTCCTAGGACTAGCGGGGACCGACGAGCAGTACTTC.

This rearrangement joins TRBV15 to TRBJ2-5; 8 bases line up with TRBD2. J was trimmed by 5 bases and V by 0 bases; bases with no gene match: 5. The V gene's germline CDR1 is LNHNV and CDR2 YYDKDF (reference sequence). CDR3 length: 15 residues. The CDR3 loop reads CATSRDGTSGETQYF. The DNA for the CDR3 is TGTGCCACCAGCAGAGATGGGACTAGTGGGGAGACCCAGTACTTC.

This clone was detected only a few times. This sequence joins TRBV19 and TRBJ2-1; D is undetermined. Deletions cut 5 bases from V and 8 bases from J, with 13 bases between. CDR1 is LNHDA and CDR2 is SQIVND in the germline V gene (reference sequence). The CDR3 sequence is 13 residues long. CDR3 nucleotide sequence: TGTGCCAGTAGTTTTTTCAAGAGCGATGAGCAGTTCTTC. This sequence encodes CASSFFKSDEQFF.